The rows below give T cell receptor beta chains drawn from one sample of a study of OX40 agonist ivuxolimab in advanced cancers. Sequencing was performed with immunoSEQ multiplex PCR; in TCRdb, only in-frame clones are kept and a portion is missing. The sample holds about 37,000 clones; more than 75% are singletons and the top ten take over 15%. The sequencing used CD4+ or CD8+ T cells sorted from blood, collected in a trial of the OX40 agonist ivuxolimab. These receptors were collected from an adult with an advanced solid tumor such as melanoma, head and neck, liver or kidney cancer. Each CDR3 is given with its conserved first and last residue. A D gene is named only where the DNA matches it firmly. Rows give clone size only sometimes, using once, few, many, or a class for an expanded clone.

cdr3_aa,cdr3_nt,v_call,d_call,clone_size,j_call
CASSELLAGYQETQYF,TGTGCCAGCAGTGAGCTTTTAGCGGGATACCAAGAGACCCAGTACTTC,TRBV2,TRBD2,.,TRBJ2-5
CASSLYRLAGKETQYF,TGTGCCAGCAGTTTATACCGGCTAGCGGGGAAAGAGACCCAGTACTTC,TRBV27,TRBD2,.,TRBJ2-5
CASSDNSNQPQHF,TGTGCCAGCAGTGACAATAGCAATCAGCCCCAGCATTTT,TRBV6-4,.,few,TRBJ1-5
CASSQDPTGGASDTQYF,TGCGCCAGCAGCCAAGACCCAACCGGGGGGGCCTCGGATACGCAGTATTTT,TRBV4-1,TRBD2,.,TRBJ2-3
CASTLGSLGTEAFF,TGTGCCAGTACCCTCGGGTCCTTGGGAACTGAAGCTTTCTTT,TRBV19,.,few,TRBJ1-1
CASSLTGVEAFF,TGTGCCAGCAGCTTAACAGGGGTTGAAGCTTTCTTT,TRBV11-2,TRBD1,once,TRBJ1-1
CASSLVASTEAFF,TGTGCCAGCAGTTTAGTGGCCTCCACTGAAGCTTTCTTT,TRBV28,.,.,TRBJ1-1
CASSMVRYSNQPQHF,TGTGCCAGTAGTATGGTACGGTATAGCAATCAGCCCCAGCATTTT,TRBV19,.,once,TRBJ1-5
CASSLDGLSYNSPLHF,TGTGCCAGCAGCTTAGACGGGCTCTCCTATAATTCACCCCTCCACTTT,TRBV7-2,.,.,TRBJ1-6
CASSPSGTGSYGYTF,TGTGCCAGCAGCCCTAGCGGGACAGGGAGCTATGGCTACACCTTC,TRBV7-3,TRBD1,.,TRBJ1-2
CASGQGPYEQYF,TGTGCCAGTGGACAGGGACCCTACGAGCAGTACTTC,TRBV27,TRBD1,.,TRBJ2-7
CASRYSGTSSYEQYF,TGTGCCAGTCGATATAGCGGAACTAGCTCCTACGAGCAGTACTTC,TRBV19,.,.,TRBJ2-7
CASSEEGLDASTDTQYF,TGTGCCAGCAGTGAAGAGGGGTTGGACGCTAGCACAGATACGCAGTATTTT,TRBV6-4,.,.,TRBJ2-3
CASGPGASHYEQYF,TGTGCCAGCGGCCCGGGCGCCTCCCACTACGAGCAGTACTTC,TRBV6-5,.,.,TRBJ2-7
CASSQGVYNEQFF,TGTGCCAGCAGCCAGGGGGTATACAATGAGCAGTTCTTC,TRBV14,.,.,TRBJ2-1
CASTPAGGDTGELFF,TGTGCCAGTACCCCGGCGGGGGGCGACACCGGGGAGCTGTTTTTT,TRBV19,TRBD2,.,TRBJ2-2
CASSQGLRGEQFF,TGCGCCAGCAGCCAAGGGCTCCGTGGAGAGCAGTTCTTC,TRBV4-3,.,.,TRBJ2-1
CASSTTLGTAIRNGYTF,TGTGCCAGCAGTACCACTCTTGGGACCGCAATTCGTAATGGCTACACCTTC,TRBV7-9,.,.,TRBJ1-2
CASSPHGTRSSTDTQYF,TGTGCCAGCAGCCCTCACGGGACCCGATCTAGCACAGATACGCAGTATTTT,TRBV13,.,.,TRBJ2-3
CASSSAGGLNEQFF,TGTGCCAGTAGTAGTGCAGGGGGCCTTAATGAGCAGTTCTTC,TRBV19,TRBD1,.,TRBJ2-1
CASSLGQGVYEQYF,TGTGCCAGCAGCCTCGGACAGGGGGTCTACGAGCAGTACTTC,TRBV7-2,TRBD1,.,TRBJ2-7
CASSQDQGGVYEQYF,TGCGCCAGCAGCCAAGATCAGGGGGGGGTCTACGAGCAGTACTTC,TRBV4-3,.,once,TRBJ2-7
CAWSVLADYGYTF,TGTGCCTGGAGTGTACTGGCCGACTATGGCTACACCTTC,TRBV30,.,.,TRBJ1-2
CASSRAGVTGELFF,TGCGCCAGCAGCCGGGCGGGGGTCACCGGGGAGCTGTTTTTT,TRBV4-1,TRBD2,.,TRBJ2-2
CASSKAGPDDEQFF,TGTGCCAGCAGCAAAGCGGGGCCAGATGATGAGCAGTTCTTC,TRBV7-9,TRBD2,.,TRBJ2-1
CSVEDQGEPEAFF,TGCAGCGTTGAAGATCAGGGAGAACCTGAAGCTTTCTTT,TRBV29-1,.,.,TRBJ1-1
CASRDRVVYF,TGTGCCAGCAGGGACAGGGTGGTGTATTTT,TRBV25-1,TRBD1,.,TRBJ2-3
CASSLEGLQETQYF,TGTGCCAGCAGCTTGGAGGGCCTCCAAGAGACCCAGTACTTC,TRBV5-6,.,.,TRBJ2-5
CASGAGTQPQHF,TGTGCTAGCGGGGCAGGGACTCAGCCCCAGCATTTT,TRBV27,.,.,TRBJ1-5
CASSPNDQGLRYGYTF,TGTGCCAGCTCTCCTAACGACCAGGGGCTTCGCTATGGCTACACCTTC,TRBV6-6,.,.,TRBJ1-2
CASSPTGGGAFF,TGTGCCAGCAGCCCGACAGGGGGGGGAGCTTTCTTT,TRBV7-9,TRBD1,once,TRBJ1-1
CAWSVPPYEQYF,TGTGCCTGGAGTGTCCCCCCGTACGAGCAGTACTTC,TRBV30,.,.,TRBJ2-7
CASSMGSTGGQPQHF,TGTGCCAGTAGTATGGGGTCGACAGGGGGTCAGCCCCAGCATTTT,TRBV19,TRBD1,.,TRBJ1-5
CASSRKDRDLNYGYTF,TGTGCCAGCAGCCGAAAAGACAGGGACCTTAACTATGGCTACACCTTC,TRBV7-8,TRBD1,once,TRBJ1-2
CASSPFRRAEADTQYF,TGTGCCAGCTCACCATTTAGACGGGCAGAGGCAGATACGCAGTATTTT,TRBV18,.,.,TRBJ2-3
CASRQTRDTQYF,TGTGCCAGCAGACAGACTAGAGATACGCAGTATTTT,TRBV7-8,.,.,TRBJ2-3
CASSRRLDGDTDTQYF,TGCGCCAGCAGTCGGCGTCTCGACGGGGACACAGATACGCAGTATTTT,TRBV5-1,.,.,TRBJ2-3
CASSSAAGGPSDTQYF,TGTGCCAGCAGCTCGGCAGCGGGGGGGCCCTCAGATACGCAGTATTTT,TRBV7-9,TRBD2,.,TRBJ2-3
CASSDRPYEQYF,TGTGCCAGCAGTGACCGGCCCTACGAGCAGTACTTC,TRBV2,.,.,TRBJ2-7
CASSQDRGLAGGTDTQYF,TGCGCCAGCAGCCAAGATAGGGGACTAGCGGGGGGCACAGATACGCAGTATTTT,TRBV4-1,TRBD2,.,TRBJ2-3
CATGRTNEKLFF,TGTGCCACCGGGAGGACTAATGAAAAACTGTTTTTT,TRBV6-5,.,.,TRBJ1-4
CASSEYRENTGELFF,TGTGCCAGCAGTGAATACAGGGAGAACACCGGGGAGCTGTTTTTT,TRBV2,.,.,TRBJ2-2
CASSLEYWDGNSNQPQHF,TGTGCCAGCAGCTTGGAATACTGGGACGGAAATAGCAATCAGCCCCAGCATTTT,TRBV13,.,once,TRBJ1-5
CASSVGGTEGLYGYTF,TGTGCCAGCAGCGTAGGTGGGACGGAGGGCCTTTATGGCTACACCTTC,TRBV9,.,.,TRBJ1-2
CASSNPLSGSFYNEQFF,TGTGCCAGCAGCAATCCTCTAAGCGGATCCTTCTACAATGAGCAGTTCTTC,TRBV9,.,.,TRBJ2-1
CASSQDGSGTDTQYF,TGCGCCAGCAGCCAAGACGGAAGCGGCACAGATACGCAGTATTTT,TRBV4-3,.,.,TRBJ2-3
CASSPDSGANVLTF,TGTGCCAGCAGCCCAGACTCTGGGGCCAACGTCCTGACTTTC,TRBV9,.,.,TRBJ2-6
CASSLSGTATNEKLFF,TGTGCCAGCAGCCTATCCGGGACGGCAACTAATGAAAAACTGTTTTTT,TRBV11-2,.,.,TRBJ1-4
CASSVGQSYGYTF,TGTGCCAGTAGTGTGGGACAAAGCTATGGCTACACCTTC,TRBV19,.,.,TRBJ1-2
CASSPTGGRDGYTF,TGTGCCAGTAGTCCTACAGGGGGAAGGGATGGCTACACCTTC,TRBV19,TRBD1,.,TRBJ1-2
CSVSEDYGYTF,TGCAGCGTATCCGAGGACTATGGCTACACCTTC,TRBV29-1,.,.,TRBJ1-2
CASEPRLSYEQYF,TGTGCCAGCGAACCTCGACTATCCTACGAGCAGTACTTC,TRBV5-6,.,.,TRBJ2-7
CASSNWPSGPEQFF,TGTGCCAGCAGCAACTGGCCTAGCGGGCCTGAGCAGTTCTTC,TRBV6-6,TRBD2,.,TRBJ2-1
CAITGGPGELFF,TGTGCCATCACTGGGGGGCCCGGGGAGCTGTTTTTT,TRBV10-3,.,.,TRBJ2-2